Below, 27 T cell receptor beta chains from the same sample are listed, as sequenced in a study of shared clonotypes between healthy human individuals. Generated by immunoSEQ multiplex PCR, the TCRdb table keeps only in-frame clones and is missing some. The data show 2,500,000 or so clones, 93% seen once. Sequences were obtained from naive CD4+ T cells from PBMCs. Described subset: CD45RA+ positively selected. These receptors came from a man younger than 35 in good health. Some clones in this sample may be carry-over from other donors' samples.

CDR3 protein: CASSQEYRLGSSLEFF. The CDR3 DNA reads as TGTGCCAGCAGCCAAGAGTATCGGCTAGGGTCATCACTGGAGTTCTTC. V gene TRBV4-2 combines with J gene TRBJ2-1; the D is unclear. Trimming removed 0 bases from V and 14 bases from J, with 23 bases in between. The germline V gene encodes CDR1 LGHNA and CDR2 YNFKEQ. CDR3 length: 16 residues.

This chain's CDR3 is CASSFSGTDTQYF. The CDR3 region has the DNA TGTGCCAGCAGCTTCAGTGGGACAGATACGCAGTATTTT. This chain connects TRBV7-3 to TRBJ2-3, with D hard to call. Germline V gene lookup returns CDR1 SGHTA and CDR2 FQGTGA. The CDR3 totals 13 residues. Trimming took 3 bases from V and 3 from J, leaving 7 bases between them.

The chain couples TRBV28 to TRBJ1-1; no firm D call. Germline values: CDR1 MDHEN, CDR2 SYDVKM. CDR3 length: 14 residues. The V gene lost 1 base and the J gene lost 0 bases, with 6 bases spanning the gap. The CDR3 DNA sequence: TGTGCCAGCAGTTTATTTAGGGTGAACACTGAAGCTTTCTTT. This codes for CASSLFRVNTEAFF.

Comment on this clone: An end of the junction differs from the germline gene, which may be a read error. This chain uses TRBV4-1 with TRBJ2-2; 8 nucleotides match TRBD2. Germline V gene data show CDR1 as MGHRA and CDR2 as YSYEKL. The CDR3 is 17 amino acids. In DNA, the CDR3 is TGCGCCAGCAACCAAGAGATCGGGGGGGCGAACACCGGGGAGCTGTTTTTT. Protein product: CASNQEIGGANTGELFF.

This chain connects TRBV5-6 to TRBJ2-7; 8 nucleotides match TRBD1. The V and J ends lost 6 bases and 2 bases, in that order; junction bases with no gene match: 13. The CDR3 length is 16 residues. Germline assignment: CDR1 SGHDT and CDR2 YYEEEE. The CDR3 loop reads CASKRRGTGITYEQYF. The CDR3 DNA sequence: TGTGCCAGCAAACGGCGCGGGACAGGCATCACCTACGAGCAGTACTTC.

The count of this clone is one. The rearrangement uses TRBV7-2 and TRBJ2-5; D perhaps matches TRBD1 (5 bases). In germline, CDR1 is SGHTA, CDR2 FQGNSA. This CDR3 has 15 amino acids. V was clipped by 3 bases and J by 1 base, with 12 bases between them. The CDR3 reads CASSLLGQTQETQYF. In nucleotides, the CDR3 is TGTGCCAGCAGCTTGTTGGGGCAGACCCAAGAGACCCAGTACTTC. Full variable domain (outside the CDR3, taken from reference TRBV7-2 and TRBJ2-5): GAGVSQSPSNKVTEKGKDVELRCDPISGHTALYWYRQSLGQGLEFLIYFQGNSAPDKSGLPSDRFSAERTGGSVSTLTIQRTQQEDSAVYLCASSLLGQTQETQYFGPGTRLLVL.

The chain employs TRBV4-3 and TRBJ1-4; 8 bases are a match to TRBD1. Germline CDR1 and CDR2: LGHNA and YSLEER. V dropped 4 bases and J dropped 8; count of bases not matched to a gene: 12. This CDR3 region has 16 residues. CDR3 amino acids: CASSRTTGGGREKLFF. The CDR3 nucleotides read TGCGCCAGCAGCCGCACCACAGGGGGAGGGAGAGAAAAACTGTTTTTT.

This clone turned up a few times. The CDR3 DNA follows: TGTGCCAGCAGTTTACGGGGTTTCAACGAGCAGTACTTC. Protein sequence: CASSLRGFNEQYF. J is TRBJ2-7 and V is TRBV28, with a tentative D call TRBD2 (5 bases). There are 13 residues in the CDR3. Trimming shortened V by 2 bases and J by 5 bases, and 10 bases separated the two germline ends. The V gene's germline CDR1 is MDHEN and CDR2 SYDVKM.

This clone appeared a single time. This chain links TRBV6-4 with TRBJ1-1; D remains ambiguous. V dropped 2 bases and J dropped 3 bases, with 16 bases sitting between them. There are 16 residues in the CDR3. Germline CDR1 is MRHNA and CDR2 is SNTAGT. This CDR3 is CASSDGVPLTYTEAFF. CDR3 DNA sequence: TGTGCCAGCAGTGACGGGGTTCCTTTAACTTACACTGAAGCTTTCTTT.

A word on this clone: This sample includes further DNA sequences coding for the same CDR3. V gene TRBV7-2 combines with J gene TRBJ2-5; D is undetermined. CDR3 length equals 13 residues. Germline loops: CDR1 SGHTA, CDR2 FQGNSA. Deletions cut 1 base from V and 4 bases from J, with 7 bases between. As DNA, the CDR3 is TGTGCCAGCAGCTTAGAAAGAGGAGAGACCCAGTACTTC. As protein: CASSLERGETQYF.

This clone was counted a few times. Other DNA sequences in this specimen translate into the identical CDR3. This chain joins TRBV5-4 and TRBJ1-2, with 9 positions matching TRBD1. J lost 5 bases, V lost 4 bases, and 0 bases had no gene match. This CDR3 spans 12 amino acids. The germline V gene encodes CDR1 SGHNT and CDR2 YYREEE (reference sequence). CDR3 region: CASSGTGYGYTF. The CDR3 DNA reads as TGTGCCAGCAGCGGGACAGGGTATGGCTACACCTTC. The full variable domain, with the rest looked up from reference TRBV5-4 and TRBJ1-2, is ETGVTQSPTHLIKTRGQQVTLRCSSQSGHNTVSWYQQALGQGPQFIFQYYREEENGRGNFPPRFSGLQFPNYSSELNVNALELDDSALYLCASSGTGYGYTFGSGTRLTVV.

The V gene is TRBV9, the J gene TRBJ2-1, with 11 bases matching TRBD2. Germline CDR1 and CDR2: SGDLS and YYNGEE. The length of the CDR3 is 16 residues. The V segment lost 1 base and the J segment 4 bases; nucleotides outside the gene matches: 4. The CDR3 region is CASSVSLAGGYNEQFF. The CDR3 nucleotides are TGTGCCAGCAGCGTAAGTCTAGCGGGAGGATACAATGAGCAGTTCTTC.

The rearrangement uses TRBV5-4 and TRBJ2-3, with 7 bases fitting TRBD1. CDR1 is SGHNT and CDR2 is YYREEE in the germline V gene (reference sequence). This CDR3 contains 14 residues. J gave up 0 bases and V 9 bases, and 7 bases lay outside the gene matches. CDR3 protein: CAINRDSSTDTQYF. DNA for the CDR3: TGTGCCATTAACCGGGACAGTAGCACAGATACGCAGTATTTT.

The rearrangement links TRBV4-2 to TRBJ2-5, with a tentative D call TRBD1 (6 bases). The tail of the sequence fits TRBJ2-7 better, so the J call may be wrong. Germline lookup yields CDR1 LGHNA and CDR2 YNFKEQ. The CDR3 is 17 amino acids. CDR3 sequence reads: CASSQRVFQGYSYEQYF. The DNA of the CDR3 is TGTGCCAGCAGCCAAAGGGTTTTCCAGGGGTACTCCTACGAGCAGTACTTC.

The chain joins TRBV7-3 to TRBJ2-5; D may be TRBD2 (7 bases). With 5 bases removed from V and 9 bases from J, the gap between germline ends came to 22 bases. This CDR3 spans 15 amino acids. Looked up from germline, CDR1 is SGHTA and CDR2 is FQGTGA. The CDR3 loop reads CASSPIGQYRGAQYF. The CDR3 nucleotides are TGTGCCAGCAGCCCGATCGGACAGTACCGGGGGGCCCAGTACTTC.

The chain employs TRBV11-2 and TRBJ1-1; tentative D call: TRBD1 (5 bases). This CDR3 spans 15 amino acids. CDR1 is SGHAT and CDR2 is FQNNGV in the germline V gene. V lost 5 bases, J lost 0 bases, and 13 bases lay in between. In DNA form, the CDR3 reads TGTGCCAGCAGCCGATCCGGGACGATGAACACTGAAGCTTTCTTT. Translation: CASSRSGTMNTEAFF.

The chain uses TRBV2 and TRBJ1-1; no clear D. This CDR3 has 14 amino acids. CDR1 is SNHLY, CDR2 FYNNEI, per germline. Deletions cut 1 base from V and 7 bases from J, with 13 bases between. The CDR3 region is CASSEEAGYGEAFF. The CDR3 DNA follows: TGTGCCAGCAGTGAAGAGGCGGGTTATGGTGAAGCTTTCTTT.

DNA for the CDR3: TGTGCCAGCAGCCCCAGCGAGAGGCGGGGGAGCTTGGTCACTGAAGCTTTCTTT. Translating gives CASSPSERRGSLVTEAFF. The chain employs TRBV7-2 and TRBJ1-1; weak D call: TRBD1 (5 bases). Per the germline V gene, CDR1 is SGHTA and CDR2 is FQGNSA. Trimming removed 5 bases at V and 4 bases at J, with 26 bases between. The CDR3 covers 18 residues.

The CDR3, as DNA: TGTGCCTGGAGTGGGGGACAGGGAGTTGGCTATGGCTACACCTTC. It is translated as CAWSGGQGVGYGYTF. This chain joins TRBV30 and TRBJ1-2; 9 bases match TRBD1. The junction had 7 bases not matched to a gene; V was cut back by 1 base and J by 4 bases. Germline V gene data show CDR1 as GTSNPN and CDR2 as SVGIG (reference sequence). The CDR3 is 15 amino acids.

In nucleotides, the CDR3 is TGCGCCAGCAGCTTGGCATCCGAGAATGAGCAGTTCTTC. This encodes CASSLASENEQFF. V usage is TRBV5-1 and J usage is TRBJ2-1; the D is unclear. This CDR3 region has 13 residues. V dropped 0 bases and J dropped 7 bases, with 8 bases sitting between them. The germline CDR1 and CDR2 sequences are SGHRS and YFSETQ.

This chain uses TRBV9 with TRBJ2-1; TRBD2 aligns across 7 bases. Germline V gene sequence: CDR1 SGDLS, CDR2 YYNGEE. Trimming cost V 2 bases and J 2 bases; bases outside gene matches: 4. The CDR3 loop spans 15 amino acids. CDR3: CASSVGLVAYNEQFF. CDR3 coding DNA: TGTGCCAGCAGCGTTGGACTAGTAGCCTACAATGAGCAGTTCTTC. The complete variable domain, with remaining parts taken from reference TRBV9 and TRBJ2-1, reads DSGVTQTPKHLITATGQRVTLRCSPRSGDLSVYWYQQSLDQGLQFLIQYYNGEERAKGNILERFSAQQFPDLHSELNLSSLELGDSALYFCASSVGLVAYNEQFFGPGTRLTVL.

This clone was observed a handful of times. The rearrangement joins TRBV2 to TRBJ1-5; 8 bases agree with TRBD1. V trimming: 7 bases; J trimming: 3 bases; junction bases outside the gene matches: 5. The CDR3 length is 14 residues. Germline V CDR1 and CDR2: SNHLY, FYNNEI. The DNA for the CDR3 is TGTGCCAGCACCGACAGGGGCTACAATCAGCCCCAGCATTTT. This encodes CASTDRGYNQPQHF.

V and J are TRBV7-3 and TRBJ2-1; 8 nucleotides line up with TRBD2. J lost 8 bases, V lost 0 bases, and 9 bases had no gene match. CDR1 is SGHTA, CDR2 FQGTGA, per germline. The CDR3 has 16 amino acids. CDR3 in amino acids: CASSLTSGLAGDEQFF. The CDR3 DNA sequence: TGTGCCAGCAGCTTAACGTCTGGACTAGCAGGCGATGAGCAGTTCTTC.

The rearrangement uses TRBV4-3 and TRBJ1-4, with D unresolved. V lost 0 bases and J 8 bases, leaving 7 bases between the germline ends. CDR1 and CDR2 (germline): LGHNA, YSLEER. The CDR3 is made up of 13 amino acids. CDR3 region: CASSQDVGEKLFF. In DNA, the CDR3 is TGCGCCAGCAGCCAAGACGTGGGCGAAAAACTGTTTTTT.

The CDR3 coding sequence is TGTGCCAGCAGCCCGACAACTTCTCAGGAAGGGGGAAAACTGTTTTTT. Translating it yields CASSPTTSQEGGKLFF. This chain connects TRBV5-4 to TRBJ1-4; weak D call: TRBD1 (6 bases). V lost 4 bases and J 10 bases, leaving 23 bases between the germline ends. The CDR3 totals 16 residues. In germline, CDR1 is SGHNT, CDR2 YYREEE (reference sequence).

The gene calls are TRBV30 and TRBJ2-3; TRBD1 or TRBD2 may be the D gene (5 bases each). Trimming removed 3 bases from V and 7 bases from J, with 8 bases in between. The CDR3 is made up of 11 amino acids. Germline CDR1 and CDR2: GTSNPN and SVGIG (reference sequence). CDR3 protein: CAWRGEYTQYF. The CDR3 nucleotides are TGTGCCTGGAGGGGGGAGTATACGCAGTATTTT.

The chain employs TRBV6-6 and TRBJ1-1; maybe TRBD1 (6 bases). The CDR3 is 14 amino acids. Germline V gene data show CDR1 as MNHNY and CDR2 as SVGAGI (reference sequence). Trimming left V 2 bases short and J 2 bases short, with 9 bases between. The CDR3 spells CASSYRGRNTEAFF. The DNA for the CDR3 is TGTGCCAGCAGTTACCGGGGGCGTAACACTGAAGCTTTCTTT.